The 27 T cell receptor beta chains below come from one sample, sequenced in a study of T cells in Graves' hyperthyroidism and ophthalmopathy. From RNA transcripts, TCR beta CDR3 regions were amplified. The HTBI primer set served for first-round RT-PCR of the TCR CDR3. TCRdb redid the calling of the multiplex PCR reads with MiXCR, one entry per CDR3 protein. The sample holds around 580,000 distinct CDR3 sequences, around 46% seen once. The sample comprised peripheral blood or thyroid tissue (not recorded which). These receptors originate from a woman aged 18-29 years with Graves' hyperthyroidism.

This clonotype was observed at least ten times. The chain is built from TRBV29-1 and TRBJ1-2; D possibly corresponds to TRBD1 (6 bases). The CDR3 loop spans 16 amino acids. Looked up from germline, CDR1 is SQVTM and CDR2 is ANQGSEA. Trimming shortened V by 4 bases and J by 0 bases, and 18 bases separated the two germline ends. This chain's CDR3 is CSVVNPPTGSNYGYTF. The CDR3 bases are TGCAGCGTTGTCAACCCCCCGACAGGATCTAACTATGGCTACACCTTC.

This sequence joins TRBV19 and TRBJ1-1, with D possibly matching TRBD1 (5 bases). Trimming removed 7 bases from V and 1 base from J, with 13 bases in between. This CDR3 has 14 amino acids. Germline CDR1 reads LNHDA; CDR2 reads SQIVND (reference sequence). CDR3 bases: TGTGCCAGTAACCCTGGGACGGAGAACACTGAAGCTTTCTTT. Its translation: CASNPGTENTEAFF. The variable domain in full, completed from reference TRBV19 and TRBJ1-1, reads DGGITQSPKYLFRKEGQNVTLSCEQNLNHDAMYWYRQDPGQGLRLIYYSQIVNDFQKGDIAEGYSVSREKKESFPLTVTSAQKNPTAFYLCASNPGTENTEAFFGQGTRLTVV.

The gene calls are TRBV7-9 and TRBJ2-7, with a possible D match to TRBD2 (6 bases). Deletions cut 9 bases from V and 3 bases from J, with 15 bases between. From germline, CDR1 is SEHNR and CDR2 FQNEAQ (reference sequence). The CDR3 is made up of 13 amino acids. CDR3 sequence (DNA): TGTGCCAGTAGGGAGGACTCCAGCTACGAGCAGTACTTC. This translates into CASREDSSYEQYF.

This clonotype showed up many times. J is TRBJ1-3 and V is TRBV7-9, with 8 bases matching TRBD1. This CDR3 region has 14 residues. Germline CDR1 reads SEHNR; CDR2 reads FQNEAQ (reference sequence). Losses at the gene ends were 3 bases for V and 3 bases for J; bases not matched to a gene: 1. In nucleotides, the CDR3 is TGTGCCAGCAGCTTGGACAGGGTTGGAAACACCATATATTTT. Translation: CASSLDRVGNTIYF.

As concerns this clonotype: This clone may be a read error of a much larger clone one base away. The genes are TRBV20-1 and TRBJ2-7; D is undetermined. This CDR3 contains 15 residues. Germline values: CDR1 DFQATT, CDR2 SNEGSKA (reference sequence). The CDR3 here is CSARVIGKSSYEEYF. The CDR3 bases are TGCAGTGCTAGAGTTATCGGAAAAAGCTCCTACGAGGAGTACTTC.

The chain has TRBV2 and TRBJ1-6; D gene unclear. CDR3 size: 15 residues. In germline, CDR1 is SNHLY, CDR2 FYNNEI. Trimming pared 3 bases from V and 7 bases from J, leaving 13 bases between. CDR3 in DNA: TGTGCCAGCAGTGATGACCGGCGGGTGAATTCACCCCTCCACTTT. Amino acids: CASSDDRRVNSPLHF.

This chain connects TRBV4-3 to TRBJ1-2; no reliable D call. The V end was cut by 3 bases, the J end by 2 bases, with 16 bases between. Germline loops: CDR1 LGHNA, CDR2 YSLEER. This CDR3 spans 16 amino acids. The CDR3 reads CASSHIEDAANYGYTF. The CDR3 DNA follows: TGCGCCAGCAGCCACATTGAGGACGCAGCAAACTATGGCTACACCTTC.

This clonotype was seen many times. For the CDR3, the DNA is TGTGCCAGCAGCTTAAGGGCGGAGATCCAAGAGACCCAGTACTTC. Protein product: CASSLRAEIQETQYF. V gene TRBV7-2 combines with J gene TRBJ2-5; D remains unclear. Trimming took off 2 bases at V and 1 base at J, with 11 bases between the two ends. There are 15 residues in the CDR3. Germline V gives CDR1 SGHTA, CDR2 FQGNSA.

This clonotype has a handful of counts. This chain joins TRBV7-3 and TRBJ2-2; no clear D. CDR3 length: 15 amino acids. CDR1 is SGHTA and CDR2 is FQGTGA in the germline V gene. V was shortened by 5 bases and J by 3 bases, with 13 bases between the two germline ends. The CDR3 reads CASSQGRAHTGELFF. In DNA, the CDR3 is TGTGCCAGCAGCCAAGGAAGGGCCCACACCGGGGAGCTGTTTTTT. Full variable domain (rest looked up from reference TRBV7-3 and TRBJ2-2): GAGVSQTPSNKVTEKGKYVELRCDPISGHTALYWYRQSLGQGPEFLIYFQGTGAADDSGLPNDRFFAVRPEGSVSTLKIQRTERGDSAVYLCASSQGRAHTGELFFGEGSRLTVL.

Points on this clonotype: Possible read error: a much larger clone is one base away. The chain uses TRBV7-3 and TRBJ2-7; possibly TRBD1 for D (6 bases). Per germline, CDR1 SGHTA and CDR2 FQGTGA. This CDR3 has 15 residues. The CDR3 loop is CASSQDERTAYEQYF. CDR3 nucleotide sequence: TGCGCCAGCAGCCAAGACGAAAGGACAGCCTACGAGCAGTACTTC.

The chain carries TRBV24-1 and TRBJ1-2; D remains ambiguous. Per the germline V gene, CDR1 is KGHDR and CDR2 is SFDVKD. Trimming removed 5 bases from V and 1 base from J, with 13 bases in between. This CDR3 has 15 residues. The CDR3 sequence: CATSARVQSNYGYTF. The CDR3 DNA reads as TGTGCCACCAGTGCTAGAGTACAAAGTAACTATGGCTACACCTTC.

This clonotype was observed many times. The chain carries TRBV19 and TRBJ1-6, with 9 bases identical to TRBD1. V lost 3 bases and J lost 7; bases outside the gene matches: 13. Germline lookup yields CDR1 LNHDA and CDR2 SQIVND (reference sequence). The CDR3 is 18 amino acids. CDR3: CASSMRVADRGYNSPLHF. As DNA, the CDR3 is TGTGCCAGTAGTATGAGGGTGGCGGACAGGGGTTACAATTCACCCCTCCACTTT.

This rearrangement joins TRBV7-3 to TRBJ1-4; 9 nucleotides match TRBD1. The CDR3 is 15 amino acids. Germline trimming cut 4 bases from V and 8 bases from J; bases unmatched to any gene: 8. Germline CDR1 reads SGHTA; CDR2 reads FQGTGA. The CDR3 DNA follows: TGTGCCAGCAGCTCCTCGGGACAGGGTGGCGAAAAACTGTTTTTT. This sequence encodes CASSSSGQGGEKLFF.

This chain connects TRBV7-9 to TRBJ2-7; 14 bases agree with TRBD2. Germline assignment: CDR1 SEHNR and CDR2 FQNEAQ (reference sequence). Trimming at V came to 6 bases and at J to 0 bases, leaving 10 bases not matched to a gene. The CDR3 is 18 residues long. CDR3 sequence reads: CASSSSGLAGVFSYEQYF. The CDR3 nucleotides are TGTGCCAGCAGTAGTTCGGGACTAGCGGGAGTGTTCTCCTACGAGCAGTACTTC.

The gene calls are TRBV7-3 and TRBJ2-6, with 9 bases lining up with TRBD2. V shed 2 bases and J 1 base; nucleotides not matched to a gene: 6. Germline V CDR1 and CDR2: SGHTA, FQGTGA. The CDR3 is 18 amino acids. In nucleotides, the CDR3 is TGTGCCAGCAGCTTATCGGCGGGAGGGTCATCTGGGGCCAACGTCCTGACTTTC. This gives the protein CASSLSAGGSSGANVLTF.

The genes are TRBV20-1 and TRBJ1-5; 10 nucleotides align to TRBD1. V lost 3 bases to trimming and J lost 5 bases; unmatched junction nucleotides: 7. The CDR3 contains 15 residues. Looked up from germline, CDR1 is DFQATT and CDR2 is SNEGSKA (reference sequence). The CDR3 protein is CSARLDRGKYQPQHF. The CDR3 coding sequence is TGCAGTGCTAGGTTGGACAGGGGGAAGTATCAGCCCCAGCATTTT.

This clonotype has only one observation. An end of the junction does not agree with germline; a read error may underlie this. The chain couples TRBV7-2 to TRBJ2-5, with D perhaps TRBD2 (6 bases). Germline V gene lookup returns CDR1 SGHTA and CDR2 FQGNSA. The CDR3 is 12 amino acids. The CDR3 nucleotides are TGTGCCAGCAGCCTTGGGACTGACGGCCTTTTCTTC. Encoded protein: CASSLGTDGLFF.

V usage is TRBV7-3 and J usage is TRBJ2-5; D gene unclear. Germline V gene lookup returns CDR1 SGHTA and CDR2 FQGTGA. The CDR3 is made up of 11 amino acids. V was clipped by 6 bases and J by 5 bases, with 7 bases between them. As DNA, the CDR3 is TGTGCCAGCAGGGGATTTGAGACCCAGTACTTC. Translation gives CASRGFETQYF.

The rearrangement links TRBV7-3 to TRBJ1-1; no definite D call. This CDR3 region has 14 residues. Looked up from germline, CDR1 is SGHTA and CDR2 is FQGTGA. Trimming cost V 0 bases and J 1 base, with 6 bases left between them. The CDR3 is CASSLTAGNTEAFF. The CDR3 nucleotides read TGTGCCAGCAGCTTAACGGCAGGGAACACTGAAGCTTTCTTT.

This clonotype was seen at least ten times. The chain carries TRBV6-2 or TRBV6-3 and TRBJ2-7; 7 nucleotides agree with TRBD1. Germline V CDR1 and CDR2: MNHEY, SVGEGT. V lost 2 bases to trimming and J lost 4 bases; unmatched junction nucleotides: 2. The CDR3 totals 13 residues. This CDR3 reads CASSYGQEYEQYF. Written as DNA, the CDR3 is TGTGCCAGCAGTTACGGACAGGAGTACGAGCAGTACTTC.

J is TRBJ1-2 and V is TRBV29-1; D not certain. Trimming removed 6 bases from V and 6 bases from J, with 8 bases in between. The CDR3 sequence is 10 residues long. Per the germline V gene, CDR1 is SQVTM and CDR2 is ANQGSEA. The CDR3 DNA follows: TGCAGCGTACACGACCATGGCTACACCTTC. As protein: CSVHDHGYTF.

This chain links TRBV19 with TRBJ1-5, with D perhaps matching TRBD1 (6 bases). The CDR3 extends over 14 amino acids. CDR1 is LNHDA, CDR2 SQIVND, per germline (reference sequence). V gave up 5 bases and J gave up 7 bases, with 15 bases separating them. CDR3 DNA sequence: TGTGCCAGTAGTCAAGGGGAGGGGGACCAGCCCCAGCATTTT. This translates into CASSQGEGDQPQHF.

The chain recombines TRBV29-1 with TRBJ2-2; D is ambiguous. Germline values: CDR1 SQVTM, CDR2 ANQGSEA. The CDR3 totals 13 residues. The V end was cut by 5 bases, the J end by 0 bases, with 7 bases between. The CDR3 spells CSVPLANTGELFF. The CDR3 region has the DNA TGCAGCGTTCCTCTAGCGAACACCGGGGAGCTGTTTTTT.

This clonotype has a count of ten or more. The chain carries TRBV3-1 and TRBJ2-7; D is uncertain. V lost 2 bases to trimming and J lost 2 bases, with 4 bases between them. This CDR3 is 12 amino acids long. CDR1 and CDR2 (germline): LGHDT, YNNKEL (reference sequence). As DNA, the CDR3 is TGTGCCAGCAGCCAATCCGCCTACGAGCAGTACTTC. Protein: CASSQSAYEQYF.

CDR3 in amino acids: CSVRTGQADTEAFF. CDR3 nucleotides: TGCAGCGTTCGTACAGGGCAAGCGGACACTGAAGCTTTCTTT. The genes are TRBV29-1 and TRBJ1-1, with D perhaps matching TRBD1 (6 bases). Trimming removed 5 bases from V and 3 bases from J, with 16 bases in between. The CDR3 runs 14 residues. In germline, CDR1 is SQVTM, CDR2 ANQGSEA.

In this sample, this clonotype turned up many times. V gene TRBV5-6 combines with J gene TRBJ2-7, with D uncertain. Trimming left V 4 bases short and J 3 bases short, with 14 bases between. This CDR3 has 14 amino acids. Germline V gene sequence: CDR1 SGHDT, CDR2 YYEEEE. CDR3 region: CASSRIGVDYEQYF. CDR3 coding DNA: TGTGCCAGCAGCCGGATAGGCGTCGACTACGAGCAGTACTTC.

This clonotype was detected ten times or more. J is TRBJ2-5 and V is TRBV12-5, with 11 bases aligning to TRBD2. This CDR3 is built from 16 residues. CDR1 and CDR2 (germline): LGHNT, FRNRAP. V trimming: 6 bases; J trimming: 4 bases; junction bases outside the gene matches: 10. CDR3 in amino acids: CASGLGALAGGETQYF. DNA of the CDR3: TGTGCTAGTGGCCTTGGGGCTCTAGCGGGAGGAGAGACCCAGTACTTC. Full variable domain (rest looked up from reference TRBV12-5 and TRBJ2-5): DARVTQTPRHKVTEMGQEVTMRCQPILGHNTVFWYRQTMMQGLELLAYFRNRAPLDDSGMPKDRFSAEMPDATLATLKIQPSEPRDSAVYFCASGLGALAGGETQYFGPGTRLLVL.